What follows are 20 T cell receptor beta chains derived from one specimen sequenced in a study of T cell repertoires in cytomegalovirus infection. TCRdb reprocessed the reads via MiXCR and lists one record per CDR3 protein. This table has 680,000 or so distinct CDR3 sequences, around 31% appearing once. No antigen has been assigned to these receptors. The sequencing here drew on cultured PBMCs, taken from culture after CMV antigen stimulation. These receptors were taken from a human donor in good health (CMV status not recorded). Some clones in this sample may be carry-over from other donors' samples.

This clonotype was counted only a few times. V and J are TRBV20-1 and TRBJ2-3; D could derive from TRBD1 or TRBD2 (5 bases each). Germline V gene lookup returns CDR1 DFQATT and CDR2 SNEGSKA (reference sequence). V lost 3 bases and J lost 0, with 10 bases in between. The CDR3 covers 14 residues. The DNA for the CDR3 is TGCAGTGCTAGGAGGGGCGGGAGCACAGATACGCAGTATTTT. As protein: CSARRGGSTDTQYF.

J is TRBJ2-1 and V is TRBV2; possibly TRBD2 for D (7 bases). The CDR3 consists of 16 residues. Germline V lookup: CDR1 SNHLY, CDR2 FYNNEI. The V end was cut by 6 bases, the J end by 2 bases, with 17 bases between. CDR3 DNA sequence: TGTGCCAGCAGGGGAGGGGGGCGGACCACCTACAATGAGCAGTTCTTC. Translation: CASRGGGRTTYNEQFF.

The V gene is TRBV5-3, the J gene TRBJ2-1, with a tentative D call TRBD2 (8 bases). TRBV5-3 falls under the ORF class, with uncertain function. The CDR3 is 15 residues long. V lost 8 bases, J lost 6 bases, and 21 bases lay in between. This CDR3 reads CASIKGAGGRNEQFF. DNA for the CDR3: TGTGCCAGCATCAAGGGGGCGGGGGGCCGCAATGAGCAGTTCTTC.

This clonotype has just a few counts. The chain recombines TRBV11-1 with TRBJ2-3; 9 nucleotides line up with TRBD2. Germline values: CDR1 SGHAT, CDR2 FQDESV (reference sequence). The CDR3 length is 15 residues. V lost 7 bases and J lost 5; bases outside the gene matches: 10. CDR3 bases: TGTGCCAGCAACTTTCGCGGGGGGGCTGGAGATACGCAGTATTTT. This sequence encodes CASNFRGGAGDTQYF.

CDR3 region: CASSTGLMETQYF. The DNA for the CDR3 is TGTGCCAGCAGTACGGGCCTAATGGAGACCCAGTACTTC. The rearrangement links TRBV5-4 to TRBJ2-5, with no clear D. The germline V gene has CDR1 SGHNT and CDR2 YYREEE (reference sequence). With 5 bases removed from V and 5 bases from J, the gap between germline ends came to 13 bases. The CDR3 is 13 residues long.

In this sample, this clonotype turned up a few times. This chain uses TRBV11-2 with TRBJ2-3, with 11 positions matching TRBD2. The ends lost 5 bases at V and 4 bases at J; junction bases unmatched: 11. The germline CDR1 and CDR2 sequences are SGHAT and FQNNGV. This CDR3 contains 17 residues. The chain's CDR3 is CASSPSGRTYRADTQYF. The CDR3 region has the DNA TGTGCCAGCAGCCCTAGCGGGAGGACCTATAGGGCAGATACGCAGTATTTT. The entire variable domain, with the rest obtained from reference TRBV11-2 and TRBJ2-3, is as follows: EAGVAQSPRYKIIEKRQSVAFWCNPISGHATLYWYQQILGQGPKLLIQFQNNGVVDDSQLPKDRFSAERLKGVDSTLKIQPAKLEDSAVYLCASSPSGRTYRADTQYFGPGTRLTVL.

This clonotype was seen more than once but under ten times. J is TRBJ2-7 and V is TRBV7-6; a possible D gene is TRBD2 (6 bases). Germline V gives CDR1 SGHVS, CDR2 FNYEAQ. This CDR3 is built from 12 residues. V lost 5 bases, J lost 12 bases, and 17 bases lay in between. The CDR3 DNA is TGTGCCAGCAGCGGAAGGCGGGACCCAACGTACTTC. It yields the protein CASSGRRDPTYF.

This clonotype occurred a few times. CDR3 nucleotides: TGTGCCAGCAGCCTTTCAATAAACAGGTGGAACACTGAAGCTTTCTTT. As protein: CASSLSINRWNTEAFF. The genes are TRBV6-1 and TRBJ1-1; D is possibly TRBD1 (5 bases). The CDR3 spans 16 residues. The V gene's germline CDR1 is MNHNS and CDR2 SASEGT. V dropped 6 bases and J dropped 1 base, with 18 bases sitting between them.

This chain uses TRBV7-9 with TRBJ2-1; TRBD1 is a possible D gene (6 bases). Germline V gene sequence: CDR1 SEHNR, CDR2 FQNEAQ (reference sequence). CDR3 length: 16 residues. Trimming removed 3 bases from V and 7 bases from J, with 19 bases in between. The CDR3 spells CASSFGLYTRGNEQFF. The CDR3 DNA reads TGTGCCAGCAGCTTCGGGCTATATACGAGGGGGAATGAGCAGTTCTTC.

This clonotype has only a few counts. CDR3 sequence reads: CASRTLNTEAFF. DNA for the CDR3: TGTGCCAGCCGGACCCTAAACACTGAAGCTTTCTTT. V is TRBV28 and J is TRBJ1-1; D gene unclear. The CDR3 spans 12 residues. Trimming cost V 8 bases and J 2 bases, with 9 bases left between them. Germline assignment: CDR1 MDHEN and CDR2 SYDVKM.

V and J are TRBV5-1 and TRBJ2-7; D unresolved. V lost 0 bases and J 10 bases, leaving 11 bases between the germline ends. Germline CDR1 reads SGHRS; CDR2 reads YFSETQ. The CDR3 is made up of 12 amino acids. This CDR3 reads CASSLDVGSQYF. The CDR3 DNA is TGCGCCAGCAGCTTGGATGTCGGGTCCCAGTACTTC.

The chain joins TRBV20-1 to TRBJ1-4; D remains unclear. The CDR3 runs 14 residues. Trimming removed 2 bases from V and 6 bases from J, with 13 bases in between. Germline V gene data show CDR1 as DFQATT and CDR2 as SNEGSKA (reference sequence). The CDR3 protein is CSARPPPSYEKLFF. The DNA for the CDR3 is TGCAGTGCTAGACCCCCACCGTCCTATGAAAAACTGTTTTTT.

This clonotype was seen many times. This rearrangement joins TRBV7-6 to TRBJ2-7, with D perhaps matching TRBD1 (5 bases). Trimming pared 2 bases from V and 3 bases from J, leaving 11 bases between. CDR1 and CDR2 (germline): SGHVS, FNYEAQ. CDR3 length: 14 residues. CDR3 sequence (DNA): TGTGCCAGCAGCTTAACCAGGCAGGGCTACGAGCAGTACTTC. Translation gives CASSLTRQGYEQYF.

The V gene is TRBV6-6, the J gene TRBJ2-1; 10 positions agree with TRBD2. Germline-derived CDR1 and CDR2 are MNHNY and SVGAGI (reference sequence). The CDR3 has 14 residues. V lost 5 bases and J lost 9; bases outside the gene matches: 7. The CDR3 loop reads CASSSGGAFGEQFF. The CDR3, as DNA: TGTGCCAGCAGTAGCGGGGGGGCCTTCGGTGAGCAGTTCTTC.

This clonotype was seen more than once but under ten times. V gene TRBV7-2 combines with J gene TRBJ1-2; D is perhaps TRBD1 (6 bases). Germline CDR1 reads SGHTA; CDR2 reads FQGNSA. V was cut by 6 bases and J by 5 bases, with 19 bases left in between. The CDR3 totals 15 residues. The CDR3 is CASRSSPGVPYGYTF. The CDR3 bases are TGTGCCAGCAGATCTAGCCCAGGGGTTCCTTATGGCTACACCTTC.

This clonotype was observed many times. The V gene is TRBV7-2, the J gene TRBJ2-1, with 10 positions matching TRBD1. The V gene's germline CDR1 is SGHTA and CDR2 FQGNSA. J was trimmed by 8 bases and V by 5 bases; bases with no gene match: 6. The CDR3 contains 14 residues. The CDR3 loop reads CASSPDRGRDEQFF. In DNA, the CDR3 is TGTGCCAGCAGCCCTGACAGGGGGCGGGATGAGCAGTTCTTC.

The rearrangement joins TRBV20-1 to TRBJ2-2; a weak D match, TRBD1 (5 bases). V gave up 2 bases and J gave up 6 bases, with 19 bases separating them. The CDR3 is made up of 16 amino acids. Germline V gene sequence: CDR1 DFQATT, CDR2 SNEGSKA (reference sequence). The CDR3 loop reads CSARPDSSAASGELFF. In nucleotides, the CDR3 is TGCAGTGCTAGACCAGACAGCAGCGCCGCGTCCGGGGAGCTGTTTTTT.

This clonotype turned up a few times. V and J are TRBV28 and TRBJ1-3; weak D call: TRBD1 (6 bases). Germline V lookup: CDR1 MDHEN, CDR2 SYDVKM. V shed 7 bases and J shed 4 bases, with 20 bases lying between them. CDR3 size: 16 residues. DNA for the CDR3: TGTGCCAGCAAAGACCTCCAGGGGCTGGCCGGAAACACCATATATTTT. Protein: CASKDLQGLAGNTIYF.

J is TRBJ2-3 and V is TRBV20-1, with D perhaps matching TRBD1 or TRBD2 (5 bases each). The ends were cut back, 3 bases at V and 6 bases at J, with 10 bases in the middle. The CDR3 has 12 residues. The germline gives CDR1 DFQATT, CDR2 SNEGSKA (reference sequence). The DNA of the CDR3 is TGCAGTGCTAGCTGGGACCTGGATACGCAGTATTTT. Translating gives CSASWDLDTQYF.

This chain joins TRBV12-3 or TRBV12-4 and TRBJ2-5, with D perhaps TRBD2 (6 bases). This CDR3 is 14 amino acids long. V was trimmed by 4 bases and J by 5 bases, leaving 14 bases between them. DNA for the CDR3: TGTGCCAGCAGTTCCCGGACTAAAAGGGAGACCCAGTACTTC. Protein: CASSSRTKRETQYF.